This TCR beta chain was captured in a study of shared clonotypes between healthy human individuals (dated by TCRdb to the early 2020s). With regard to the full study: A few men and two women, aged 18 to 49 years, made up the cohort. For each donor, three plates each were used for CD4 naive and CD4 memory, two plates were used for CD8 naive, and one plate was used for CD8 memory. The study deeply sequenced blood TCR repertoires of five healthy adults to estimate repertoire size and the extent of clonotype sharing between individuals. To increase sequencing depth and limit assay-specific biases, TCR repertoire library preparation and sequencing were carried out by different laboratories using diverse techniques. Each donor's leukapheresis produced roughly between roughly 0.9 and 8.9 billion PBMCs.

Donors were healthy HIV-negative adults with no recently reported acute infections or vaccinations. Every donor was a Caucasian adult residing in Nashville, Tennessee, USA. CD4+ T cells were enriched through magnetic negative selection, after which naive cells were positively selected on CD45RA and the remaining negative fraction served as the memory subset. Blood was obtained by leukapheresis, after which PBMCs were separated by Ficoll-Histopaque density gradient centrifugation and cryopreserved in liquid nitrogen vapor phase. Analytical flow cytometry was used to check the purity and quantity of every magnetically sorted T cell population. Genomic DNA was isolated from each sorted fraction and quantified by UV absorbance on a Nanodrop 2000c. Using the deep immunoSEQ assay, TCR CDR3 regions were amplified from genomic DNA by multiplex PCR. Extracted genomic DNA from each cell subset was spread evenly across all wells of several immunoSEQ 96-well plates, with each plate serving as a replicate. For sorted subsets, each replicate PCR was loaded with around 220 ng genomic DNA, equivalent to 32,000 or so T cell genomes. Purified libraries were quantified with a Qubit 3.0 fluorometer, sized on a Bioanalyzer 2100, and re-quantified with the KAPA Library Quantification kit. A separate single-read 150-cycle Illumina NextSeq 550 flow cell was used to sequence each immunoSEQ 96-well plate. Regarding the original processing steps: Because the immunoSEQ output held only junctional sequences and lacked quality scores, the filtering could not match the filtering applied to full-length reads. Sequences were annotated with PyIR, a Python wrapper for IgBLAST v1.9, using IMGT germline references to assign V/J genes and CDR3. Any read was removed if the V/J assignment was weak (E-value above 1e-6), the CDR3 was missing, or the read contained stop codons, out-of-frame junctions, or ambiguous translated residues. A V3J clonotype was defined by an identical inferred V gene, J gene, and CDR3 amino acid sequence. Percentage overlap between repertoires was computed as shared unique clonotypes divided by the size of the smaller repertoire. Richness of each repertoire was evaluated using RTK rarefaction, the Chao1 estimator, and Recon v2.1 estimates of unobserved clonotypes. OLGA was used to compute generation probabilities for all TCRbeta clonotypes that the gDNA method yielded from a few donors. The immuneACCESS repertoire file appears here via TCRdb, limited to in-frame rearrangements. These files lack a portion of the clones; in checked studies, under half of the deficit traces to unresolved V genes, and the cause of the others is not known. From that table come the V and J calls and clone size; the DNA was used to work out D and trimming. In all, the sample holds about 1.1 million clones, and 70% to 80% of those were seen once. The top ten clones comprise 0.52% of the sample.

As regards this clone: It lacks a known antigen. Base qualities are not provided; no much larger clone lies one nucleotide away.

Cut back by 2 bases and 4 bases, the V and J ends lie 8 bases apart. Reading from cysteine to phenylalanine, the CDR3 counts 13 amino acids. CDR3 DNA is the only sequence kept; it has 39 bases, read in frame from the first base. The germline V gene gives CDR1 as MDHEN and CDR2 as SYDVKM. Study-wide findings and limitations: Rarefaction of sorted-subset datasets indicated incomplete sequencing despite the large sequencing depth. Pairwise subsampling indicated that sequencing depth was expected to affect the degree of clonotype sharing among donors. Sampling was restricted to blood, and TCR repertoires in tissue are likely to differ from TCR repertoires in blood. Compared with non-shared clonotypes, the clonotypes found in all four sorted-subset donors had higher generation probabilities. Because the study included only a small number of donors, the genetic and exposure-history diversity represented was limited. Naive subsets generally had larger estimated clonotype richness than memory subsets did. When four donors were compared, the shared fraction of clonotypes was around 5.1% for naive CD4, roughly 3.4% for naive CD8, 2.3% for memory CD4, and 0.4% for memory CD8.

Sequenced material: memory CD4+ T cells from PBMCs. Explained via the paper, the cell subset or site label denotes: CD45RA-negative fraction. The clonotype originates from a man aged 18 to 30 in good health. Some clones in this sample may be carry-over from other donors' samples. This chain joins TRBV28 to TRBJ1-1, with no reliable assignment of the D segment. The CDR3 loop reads CASSLVTGTEAFF. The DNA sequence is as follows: TGTGCCAGCAGTTTAGTAACCGGCACTGAAGCTTTCTTT.